The 21 T cell receptor beta chains reported below all come from one sample, sequenced in a study of shared clonotypes between healthy human individuals. Naive CD8 cells, CD45RO-negative and positively selected for CCR7, excluded terminally differentiated effector memory CD45RA+ cells. Clones were sequenced by immunoSEQ multiplex PCR, and TCRdb holds only the in-frame ones, with some missing. The sample includes roughly 550,000 clones, nearly 97% of them seen just once. Sequencing input: naive CD8+ T cells sorted from blood. The receptors come from a woman in her thirties in good health.

V gene TRBV5-4 combines with J gene TRBJ2-1, with 8 bases that match TRBD2. The germline gives CDR1 SGHNT, CDR2 YYREEE (reference sequence). This CDR3 spans 16 amino acids. V was clipped by 0 bases and J by 4 bases; unmatched bases: 6. Here the CDR3 DNA reads TGTGCCAGCAGCTTGGGGGTAGCGGGAAATTACAATGAGCAGTTCTTC. Translated: CASSLGVAGNYNEQFF.

The CDR3 protein is CASSASMGVTSELFF. The CDR3, as DNA: TGCGCCAGCAGCGCTTCGATGGGGGTTACGTCGGAGCTGTTTTTT. V usage is TRBV5-1 and J usage is TRBJ2-2; D could derive from TRBD1 or TRBD2 (5 bases each). V gave up 4 bases and J gave up 10 bases, with 20 bases separating them. Germline V gene lookup returns CDR1 SGHRS and CDR2 YFSETQ. The CDR3 spans 15 residues.

This chain links TRBV19 with TRBJ2-1; 11 bases line up with TRBD2. Trimming at V came to 5 bases and at J to 8 bases, leaving 11 bases not matched to a gene. This CDR3 contains 16 residues. Germline loops: CDR1 LNHDA, CDR2 SQIVND (reference sequence). CDR3 sequence reads: CASSRIAGGLLYEQFF. For the CDR3, the DNA is TGTGCCAGTAGTCGAATAGCGGGAGGGCTTCTGTATGAGCAGTTCTTC.

This sequence joins TRBV14 and TRBJ2-5; no definite D call. Between the trimmed V and J ends, which lost 5 bases and 2 bases, there was a span of 18 bases. CDR1 is SGHDN, CDR2 FVKESK, per germline. This CDR3 is 16 amino acids long. CDR3 nucleotide sequence: TGTGCCAGCAGCTCCGACCGAGCATCGTCACAAGAGACCCAGTACTTC. It is translated as CASSSDRASSQETQYF.

This clone was observed once. The chain uses TRBV29-1 and TRBJ2-7, with a weak D call TRBD2 (5 bases). Trimming took 0 bases from V and 5 from J, leaving 14 bases between them. CDR3 size: 14 residues. Germline CDR1 SQVTM, CDR2 ANQGSEA. DNA for the CDR3: TGCAGCGTTGAAGATCCCCATTTGAGGGACGAGCAGTACTTC. Protein sequence: CSVEDPHLRDEQYF.

The rearrangement joins TRBV5-6 to TRBJ1-1, with 8 bases lining up with TRBD1. Germline V gene lookup returns CDR1 SGHDT and CDR2 YYEEEE. J gave up 10 bases and V 4 bases, and 15 bases lay outside the gene matches. This CDR3 spans 15 amino acids. The DNA for the CDR3 is TGTGCCAGCAGCCTAAAGGGACAGGTAAGGGTCGGAGCTTTCTTT. It is translated as CASSLKGQVRVGAFF.

J is TRBJ2-3 and V is TRBV9, with TRBD2 as a possible D gene (7 bases). The length of the CDR3 is 16 residues. V lost 4 bases and J lost 5, with 20 bases in between. Per the germline V gene, CDR1 is SGDLS and CDR2 is YYNGEE. CDR3 DNA sequence: TGTGCCAGCAGCTCGTGGGGGCGGGAGTCTAGAGATACGCAGTATTTT. Protein product: CASSSWGRESRDTQYF.

This chain links TRBV7-9 with TRBJ2-1; 7 positions agree with TRBD2. J lost 6 bases, V lost 6 bases, and 5 bases had no gene match. The CDR3 covers 13 residues. Germline CDR1 is SEHNR and CDR2 is FQNEAQ (reference sequence). The CDR3 sequence: CASSPSGTNEQFF. CDR3 DNA: TGTGCCAGCAGTCCGAGCGGGACCAATGAGCAGTTCTTC.

This rearrangement joins TRBV27 to TRBJ2-3, with 10 bases identical to TRBD1. The CDR3 totals 17 residues. Germline V CDR1 and CDR2: MNHEY, SMNVEV (reference sequence). With 0 bases clipped from V and 3 bases from J, the junction kept 6 bases outside the gene matches. CDR3 loop: CASSLSPPGQGTDTQYF. The CDR3 bases are TGTGCCAGCAGTTTATCCCCACCGGGACAGGGGACAGATACGCAGTATTTT.

This chain joins TRBV7-9 and TRBJ1-1; D not certain. V lost 6 bases, J lost 1 base, and 12 bases lay in between. This CDR3 spans 14 amino acids. The germline V gene has CDR1 SEHNR and CDR2 FQNEAQ (reference sequence). DNA of the CDR3: TGTGCCAGCAGTTCCGAGATACAGAACACTGAAGCTTTCTTT. Protein product: CASSSEIQNTEAFF. Supplemented by reference TRBV7-9 and TRBJ1-1, the full variable domain reads DTGVSQNPRHKITKRGQNVTFRCDPISEHNRLYWYRQTLGQGPEFLTYFQNEAQLEKSRLLSDRFSAERPKGSFSTLEIQRTEQGDSAMYLCASSSEIQNTEAFFGQGTRLTVV.

This chain uses TRBV19 with TRBJ1-1, with D possibly TRBD1 on 6 matching bases. Trimming removed 7 bases from V and 2 bases from J, with 14 bases in between. The V gene's germline CDR1 is LNHDA and CDR2 SQIVND (reference sequence). This CDR3 comprises 14 residues. CDR3: CASTPGGGNTEAFF. The CDR3 nucleotides are TGTGCCAGTACCCCTGGAGGGGGTAACACTGAAGCTTTCTTT.

The gene calls are TRBV9 and TRBJ2-7, with D hard to call. The V end lost 4 bases, the J end lost 1 base, and 9 bases lay between the germline ends. The germline gives CDR1 SGDLS, CDR2 YYNGEE. The CDR3 extends over 13 amino acids. The CDR3 is CASSLDGSYEQYF. As DNA, the CDR3 is TGTGCCAGCAGCCTGGACGGATCCTACGAGCAGTACTTC.

The chain is built from TRBV5-4 and TRBJ2-7; D may be TRBD2 (5 bases). Germline V gene sequence: CDR1 SGHNT, CDR2 YYREEE (reference sequence). The length of the CDR3 is 12 residues. The germline V and J ends were trimmed by 4 bases and 3 bases, with 8 bases remaining between them. The CDR3 bases are TGTGCCAGCAGCAGCGGACGCTACGAGCAGTACTTC. Its translation: CASSSGRYEQYF.

A single count supports this clone. The gene calls are TRBV5-6 and TRBJ2-5, with a tentative D call TRBD2 (5 bases). The J call may be faulty, since TRBJ2-7 better matches the DNA end. The CDR3 runs 14 residues. Germline V gene sequence: CDR1 SGHDT, CDR2 YYEEEE. The CDR3 spells CASSFGSGVYEQYF. The CDR3 coding sequence is TGTGCCAGCAGCTTCGGGTCCGGGGTCTACGAGCAGTACTTC.

The J gene is TRBJ2-1, the V gene TRBV28; D unclear. V lost 3 bases and J lost 4, with 13 bases in between. The CDR3 is made up of 15 amino acids. The germline gives CDR1 MDHEN, CDR2 SYDVKM. CDR3 sequence (DNA): TGTGCCAGCAGTTTGGACGGCAGCGAATACAATGAGCAGTTCTTC. It codes for CASSLDGSEYNEQFF.

The J gene is TRBJ2-5, the V gene TRBV10-2; D is unclear. CDR3 length equals 13 residues. The V gene's germline CDR1 is WSHSY and CDR2 SAAADI. V lost 6 bases and J 2 bases, leaving 10 bases between the germline ends. The CDR3 spells CASRTEAQETQYF. CDR3 nucleotides: TGCGCCAGCAGAACAGAAGCTCAAGAGACCCAGTACTTC.

The chain links TRBV11-2 to TRBJ2-7, with D possibly being TRBD2 (5 bases). The germline V gene encodes CDR1 SGHAT and CDR2 FQNNGV. The V and J ends lost 5 bases and 5 bases respectively, with 19 bases between them. The CDR3 runs to 15 residues. Here the CDR3 DNA reads TGTGCCAGCAGCCGGGTTTGGGAGCCGAGGGACGAGCAGTACTTC. Translation: CASSRVWEPRDEQYF.

The chain carries TRBV28 and TRBJ2-1; D is possibly TRBD2 (6 bases). The germline V gene encodes CDR1 MDHEN and CDR2 SYDVKM. The CDR3 runs to 17 residues. V was pared by 6 bases and J by 0 bases, with 18 bases between. CDR3 bases: TGTGCCAGCAGAGTAGCGGACGGCGTTTACTCCTACAATGAGCAGTTCTTC. Translating it yields CASRVADGVYSYNEQFF.

As to this clone: The same CDR3 can be traced to other DNA sequences in this sample. The chain recombines TRBV27 with TRBJ2-7, with D hard to call. The germline V gene has CDR1 MNHEY and CDR2 SMNVEV (reference sequence). The CDR3 has 10 amino acids. V dropped 5 bases and J dropped 4 bases, with 3 bases sitting between them. The CDR3 DNA follows: TGTGCCAGCAGTCCTTACGAGCAGTACTTC. This sequence encodes CASSPYEQYF.

The genes are TRBV28 and TRBJ2-7, with D unclear. Germline lookup yields CDR1 MDHEN and CDR2 SYDVKM. The CDR3 sequence is 15 residues long. V gave up 3 bases and J gave up 0 bases, with 12 bases separating them. Here the CDR3 DNA reads TGTGCCAGCAGTTTTTCGGTCGCTAGCTCCTACGAGCAGTACTTC. Translated: CASSFSVASSYEQYF.

This rearrangement joins TRBV6-6 to TRBJ1-5; no reliable D call. Germline V CDR1 and CDR2: MNHNY, SVGAGI (reference sequence). With 8 bases removed from V and 5 bases from J, the gap between germline ends came to 4 bases. The CDR3 spans 10 residues. CDR3 region: CASGDQPQHF. CDR3 sequence (DNA): TGTGCCAGCGGGGATCAGCCCCAGCATTTT.